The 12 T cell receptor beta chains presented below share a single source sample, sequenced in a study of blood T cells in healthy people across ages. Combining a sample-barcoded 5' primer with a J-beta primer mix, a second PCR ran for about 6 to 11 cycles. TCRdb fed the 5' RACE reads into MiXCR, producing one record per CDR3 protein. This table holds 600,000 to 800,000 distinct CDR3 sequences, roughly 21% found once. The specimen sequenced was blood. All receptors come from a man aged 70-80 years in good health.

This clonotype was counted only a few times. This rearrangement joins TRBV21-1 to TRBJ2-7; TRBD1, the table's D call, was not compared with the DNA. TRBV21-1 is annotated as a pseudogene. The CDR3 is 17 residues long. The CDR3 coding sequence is TGTGCCAGCAGCAAACCCCTTCCGGGACAGGGGAACCACGAGCAGTACTTC. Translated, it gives CASSKPLPGQGNHEQYF.

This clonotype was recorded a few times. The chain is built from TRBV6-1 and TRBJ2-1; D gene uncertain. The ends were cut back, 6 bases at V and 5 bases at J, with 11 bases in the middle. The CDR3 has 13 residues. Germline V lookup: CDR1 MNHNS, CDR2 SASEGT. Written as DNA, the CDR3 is TGTGCCAGCAGATCGGACCCTAACAATGAGCAGTTCTTC. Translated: CASRSDPNNEQFF.

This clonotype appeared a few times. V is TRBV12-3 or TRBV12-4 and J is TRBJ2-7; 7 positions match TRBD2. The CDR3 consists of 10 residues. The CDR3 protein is CGGGTYEQYF. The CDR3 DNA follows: TGTGGGGGGGGGACCTACGAGCAGTACTTC.

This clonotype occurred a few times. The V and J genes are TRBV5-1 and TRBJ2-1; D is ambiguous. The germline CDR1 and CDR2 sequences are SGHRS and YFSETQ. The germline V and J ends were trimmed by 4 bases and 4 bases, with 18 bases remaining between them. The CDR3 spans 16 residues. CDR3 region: CASSGGEGAHYNEQFF. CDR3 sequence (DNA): TGCGCCAGCAGCGGTGGGGAAGGAGCGCATTACAATGAGCAGTTCTTC.

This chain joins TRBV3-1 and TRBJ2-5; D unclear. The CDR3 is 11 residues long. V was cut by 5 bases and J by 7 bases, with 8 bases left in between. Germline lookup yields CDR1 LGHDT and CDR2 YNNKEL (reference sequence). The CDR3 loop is CASSYSRTQYF. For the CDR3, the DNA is TGTGCCAGCAGCTACTCCAGGACCCAGTACTTC.

The CDR3 spells CSARWRANEKLFF. In DNA, the CDR3 is TGCAGTGCTAGATGGAGGGCTAATGAAAAACTGTTTTTT. The chain joins TRBV20-1 to TRBJ1-4; the D is unclear. The CDR3 consists of 13 residues. Trimming stripped 2 bases from V and 3 bases from J, with 7 bases between. CDR1 is DFQATT and CDR2 is SNEGSKA in the germline V gene (reference sequence).

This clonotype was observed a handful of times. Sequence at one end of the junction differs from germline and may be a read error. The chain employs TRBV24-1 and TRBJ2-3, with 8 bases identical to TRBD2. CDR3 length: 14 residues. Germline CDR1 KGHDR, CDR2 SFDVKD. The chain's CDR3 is CATGDQTSEDTQYF. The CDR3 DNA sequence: TGTGCCACCGGTGATCAGACTAGCGAAGATACGCAGTATTTT.

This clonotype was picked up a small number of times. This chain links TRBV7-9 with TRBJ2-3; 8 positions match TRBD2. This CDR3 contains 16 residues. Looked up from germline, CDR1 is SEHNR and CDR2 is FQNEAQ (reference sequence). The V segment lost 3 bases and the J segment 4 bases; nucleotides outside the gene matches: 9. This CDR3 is CASSLGPELAADTQYF. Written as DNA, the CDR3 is TGTGCCAGCAGCTTGGGGCCGGAACTAGCGGCAGATACGCAGTATTTT.

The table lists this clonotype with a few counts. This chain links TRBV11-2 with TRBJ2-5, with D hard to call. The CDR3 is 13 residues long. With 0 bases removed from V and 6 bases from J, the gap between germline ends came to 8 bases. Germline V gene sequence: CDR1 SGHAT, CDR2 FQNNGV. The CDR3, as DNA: TGTGCCAGCAGCTTAGACGGTCGGCAGACCCAGTACTTC. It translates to CASSLDGRQTQYF.

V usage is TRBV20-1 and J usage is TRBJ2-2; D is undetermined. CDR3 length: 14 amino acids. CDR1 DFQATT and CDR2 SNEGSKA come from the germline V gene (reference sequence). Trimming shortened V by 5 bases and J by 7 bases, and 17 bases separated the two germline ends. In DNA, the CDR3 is TGCAGTGCTCCCCTCTTAACAGCCGGCGGGGAGCTGTTTTTT. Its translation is CSAPLLTAGGELFF.

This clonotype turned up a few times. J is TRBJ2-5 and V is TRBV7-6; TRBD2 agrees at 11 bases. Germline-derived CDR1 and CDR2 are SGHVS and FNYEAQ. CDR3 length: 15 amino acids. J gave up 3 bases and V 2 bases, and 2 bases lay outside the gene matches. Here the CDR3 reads CASSLTTSGEETQYF. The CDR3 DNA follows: TGTGCCAGCAGCTTAACGACTAGCGGGGAAGAGACCCAGTACTTC. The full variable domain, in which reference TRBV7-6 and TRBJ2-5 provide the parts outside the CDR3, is GAGVSQSPRYKVTKRGQDVALRCDPISGHVSLYWYRQALGQGPEFLTYFNYEAQQDKSGLPNDRFSAERPEGSISTLTIQRTEQRDSAMYRCASSLTTSGEETQYFGPGTRLLVL.

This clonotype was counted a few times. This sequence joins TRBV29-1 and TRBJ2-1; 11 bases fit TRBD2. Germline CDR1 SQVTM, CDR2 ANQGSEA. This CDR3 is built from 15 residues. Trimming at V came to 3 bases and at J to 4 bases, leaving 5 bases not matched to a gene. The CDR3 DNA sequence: TGCAGCGTTGACCCTACTAGCGGGAGTTACAATGAGCAGTTCTTC. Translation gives CSVDPTSGSYNEQFF.